Listed below are T cell receptor beta chains from one sample, sequenced in a study of PD-1 blockade in classical Hodgkin lymphoma. Sequencing used immunoSEQ multiplex PCR; TCRdb keeps in-frame clones, though not all of them. The table has 90,000 to 130,000 clones, 80% to 90% seen once; the top ten hold 15% to 20%. The input for sequencing was peripheral blood mononuclear cells (PBMCs), taken before the second cycle of nivolumab. These receptors were taken from a human donor with classical Hodgkin lymphoma. The CDR3 runs from the conserved cysteine through the conserved F or W. A D gene is named only where the DNA matches it firmly. Clone size is stated in some rows and not others, as once, few, many or a class when expanded.

j_call,clone_size,d_call,v_call,cdr3_nt,cdr3_aa
TRBJ1-2,NA,TRBD1,TRBV2,TGTGCCAGCGGGCACAGGGGAGCTAACTATGGCTACACCTTC,CASGHRGANYGYTF
TRBJ1-1,NA,NA,TRBV5-8,TGTGCCAGCAGCCGTCGGCCCGTGTCGAACACTGAAGCTTTCTTT,CASSRRPVSNTEAFF
TRBJ2-2,NA,NA,TRBV5-1,TGCGCCAGCAGCTTGCTTGGCGGCGCGAACACCGGGGAGCTGTTTTTT,CASSLLGGANTGELFF
TRBJ2-1,NA,NA,TRBV4-1,TGCGCCAGCAGCCGCGTTGGGGGCGATGAGCAGTTCTTC,CASSRVGGDEQFF
TRBJ1-1,few,NA,TRBV4-2,TGTGCCAGCAGCCCTGTGGATAACACTGAAGCTTTCTTT,CASSPVDNTEAFF
TRBJ1-4,NA,TRBD1,TRBV4-1,TGCGCCAGCAGCCAGCCTGGGACAGCTAGGGATGAAAAACTGTTTTTT,CASSQPGTARDEKLFF
TRBJ2-5,NA,NA,TRBV28,TGTGCCAGCGTTTGGCGGCAGAAGGATCAAGAGACCCAGTACTTC,CASVWRQKDQETQYF
TRBJ1-1,once,NA,TRBV13,TGTGCCAGCAGCCCATCAGAACTGTTTAACACTGAAGCTTTCTTT,CASSPSELFNTEAFF
TRBJ1-4,NA,NA,TRBV4-1,TGCGCCAGCAGCCAAGAATACTCCAGGGACAATGAAAAACTGTTTTTT,CASSQEYSRDNEKLFF
TRBJ2-1,NA,TRBD2,TRBV2,TGTGCCAGCAGGACCAGTGGTACTAGCGGGAGGGAGAGTAATGAGCAGTTCTTC,CASRTSGTSGRESNEQFF
TRBJ2-5,NA,TRBD1,TRBV9,TGTGCCAGCAGCGTCACAGGGGGGTACGAGACCCAGTACTTC,CASSVTGGYETQYF
TRBJ1-5,NA,TRBD1,TRBV2,TGTGCCAGCAGTGGGACAGGGGAATGGCAGCCCCAGCATTTT,CASSGTGEWQPQHF
TRBJ1-1,NA,TRBD1,TRBV7-9,TGTGCCAGCAGCTTACCTGACAGGGACAACACTGAAGCTTTCTTT,CASSLPDRDNTEAFF
TRBJ2-2,NA,NA,TRBV4-1,TGCGCCAGCAGCCAAGATCTACAGCGAGCGAACACCGGGGAGCTGTTTTTT,CASSQDLQRANTGELFF
TRBJ2-1,NA,NA,TRBV30,TGTGCCTGGAGTCCACTATCCAATGAGCAGTTCTTC,CAWSPLSNEQFF
TRBJ2-7,NA,TRBD1,TRBV27,TGTGCCAGCAGCCAAAGGGGGCAGGGGCTTTACGAGCAGTACTTC,CASSQRGQGLYEQYF
TRBJ2-5,NA,TRBD2,TRBV30,TGTGCCTGCCCGGGTCGACCGGGGGGGACCCAGTACTTC,CACPGRPGGTQYF
TRBJ2-2,NA,NA,TRBV7-8,TGTGCCAGCAGCTTCGGTTGGGACACCGGGGAGCTGTTTTTT,CASSFGWDTGELFF
TRBJ1-1,NA,NA,TRBV7-9,TGTGCCAGCAGAAAGAACACTGAAGCTTTCTTT,CASRKNTEAFF
TRBJ2-2,NA,NA,TRBV18,TGTGCCAGCTCACCACTGAACAGGGAGAACACCGGGGAGCTGTTTTTT,CASSPLNRENTGELFF
TRBJ2-7,NA,NA,TRBV20-1,TGCAGTACAGGGTCCGCCTACGAGCAGTACTTC,CSTGSAYEQYF
TRBJ2-7,NA,TRBD2,TRBV6-5,TGTGCCAGCAGTCGGCGGGGGTCCCTCTCCTACGAGCAGTACTTC,CASSRRGSLSYEQYF
TRBJ1-5,NA,NA,TRBV18,TGTGCCAGCTCGACCGGACGGTCTAGCAATCAGCCCCAGCATTTT,CASSTGRSSNQPQHF
TRBJ2-7,once,TRBD2,TRBV28,TGTGCCGTCACCCCCCTAGCGGGAGGTCTCTACGAGCAGTACTTC,CAVTPLAGGLYEQYF
TRBJ2-1,NA,NA,TRBV6-1,TGTGCCAGCAGTGAAGTCACGAACAATGAGCAGTTCTTC,CASSEVTNNEQFF
TRBJ2-3,NA,TRBD1,TRBV2,TGTGCCAGCAGGAACACCCAGAACAGGGGCTGGGGAGATACGCAGTATTTT,CASRNTQNRGWGDTQYF
TRBJ1-2,NA,NA,TRBV9,TGTGCCAGCAGCGTAGATGTGTCTCCTAACTATGGCTACACCTTC,CASSVDVSPNYGYTF
TRBJ1-1,NA,NA,TRBV21-1,TGTGCCAGCAGCAAAGGATCGGACAGGGGACAAAACACTGAAGCTTTCTTT,CASSKGSDRGQNTEAFF
TRBJ2-3,NA,NA,TRBV27,TGTGCCAGCAGCACTAGATCCTCCTCCACAGATACGCAGTATTTT,CASSTRSSSTDTQYF
TRBJ1-4,NA,NA,TRBV6-1,TGTGCCAGCAGTGCGGTCCCGGCAGGTGAAAAACTGTTTTTT,CASSAVPAGEKLFF
TRBJ1-1,few,NA,TRBV20-1,TGCAGTGCCTCTCGCGGACCTGAAGCTTTCTTT,CSASRGPEAFF
TRBJ1-2,NA,NA,TRBV6-1,TGTGCCAGCAGTGCCGTCTATGGCTACACCTTC,CASSAVYGYTF
TRBJ2-6,NA,TRBD1,TRBV14,TGTGCCAGCAGCCGGGACAGGGTCTTCTCTGGGGCCAACGTCCTGACTTTC,CASSRDRVFSGANVLTF
TRBJ2-7,once,NA,TRBV18,TGTGCCAGCTCACCAGGAACGGTTTGGGAGCAGTACTTC,CASSPGTVWEQYF
TRBJ1-5,NA,NA,TRBV7-9,TGTGCCAGCAGCTTAGGTGGGGATCAGCCCCAGCATTTT,CASSLGGDQPQHF
TRBJ2-1,NA,NA,TRBV7-2,TGTGCCAGCAGCTCTGGGGCAGGGGAGCACAATGAGCAGTTCTTC,CASSSGAGEHNEQFF
TRBJ2-7,NA,NA,TRBV29-1,TGCAGCGTTAGGTCGTCGAGGGGTTACGAGCAGTACTTC,CSVRSSRGYEQYF
TRBJ2-7,NA,TRBD1,TRBV30,TGTGCCTGGAGTGTTGATCCCGGGACAGTGACCTACGAGCAGTACTTC,CAWSVDPGTVTYEQYF
TRBJ1-1,NA,NA,TRBV28,TGTGCCAGCAGTTTAGAATTGTCGGGCACTGAAGCTTTCTTT,CASSLELSGTEAFF
TRBJ2-1,NA,TRBD2,TRBV4-3,TGCGCCAGCAGCCAACTACTAGCGGGAGGGTTCAATGAGCAGTTCTTC,CASSQLLAGGFNEQFF